The rows below give T cell receptor beta chains drawn from one sample of a study of T cell changes during pregnancy in multiple sclerosis. TCRdb's copy holds only in-frame clones and misses some; the assay was immunoSEQ multiplex PCR. The table lists tens of thousands of clones, around 93% of them singletons. The sample was PBMCs, taken in the first trimester of pregnancy. All receptors come from a female donor in good health, serving as a control in a pregnancy study. Some clones in this sample may be carry-over from other donors' samples. Both conserved end residues are part of each CDR3. Each record gives: V gene, J gene, D gene, clone size, CDR3 DNA, CDR3 protein. A D gene is named only where the DNA matches it firmly. Some rows mark clone size as missing; the rest say once, few, many or name a class of expanded clone.

v_gene: TRBV13; j_gene: TRBJ1-1; d_gene: TRBD1; abundance: -; CDR3nt: TGTGCCAGCAGCTTCGGACAGGGGGCGTACACTGAAGCTTTCTTT; CDR3aa: CASSFGQGAYTEAFF
v_gene: TRBV10-1; j_gene: TRBJ2-1; d_gene: TRBD2; abundance: -; CDR3nt: TGCGCCAGCAGTGATGGGGGGGTCTACAATGAGCAGTTCTTC; CDR3aa: CASSDGGVYNEQFF
v_gene: TRBV28; j_gene: TRBJ2-3; d_gene: TRBD2; abundance: -; CDR3nt: TGTGCCAGCAGTTTATTAGGACTAGCGGGGGCCGGTGGCACAGATACGCAGTATTTT; CDR3aa: CASSLLGLAGAGGTDTQYF
v_gene: TRBV7-6; j_gene: TRBJ2-7; d_gene: TRBD2; abundance: once; CDR3nt: TGTGCCAGCAGCTTAGCGAGCGGGGGCTACGAGCAGTACTTC; CDR3aa: CASSLASGGYEQYF
v_gene: TRBV4-1; j_gene: TRBJ2-7; d_gene: TRBD2; abundance: -; CDR3nt: TGCGCCAGCAGGGCTTTAGCGGGGGGGGACTACGAGCAGTACTTC; CDR3aa: CASRALAGGDYEQYF
v_gene: TRBV18; j_gene: TRBJ2-2; d_gene: TRBD2; abundance: -; CDR3nt: TGTGCCAGCTCACCTTCCGCTAGCGGGAAGTATAACACCGGGGAGCTGTTTTTT; CDR3aa: CASSPSASGKYNTGELFF
v_gene: TRBV30; j_gene: TRBJ1-3; d_gene: TRBD1; abundance: few; CDR3nt: TGTGCCTGGAAGAGTCGGGACAGGGGTCACTCTGGAAACACCATATATTTT; CDR3aa: CAWKSRDRGHSGNTIYF
v_gene: TRBV28; j_gene: TRBJ2-7; d_gene: TRBD2; abundance: -; CDR3nt: TGTGCCAGCAGTTTATTGGGGTTACTAGCGGGGCTTCATCTATCCTACGAGCAGTACTTC; CDR3aa: CASSLLGLLAGLHLSYEQYF
v_gene: TRBV15; j_gene: TRBJ2-1; d_gene: -; abundance: -; CDR3nt: TGTGCCACCAGCAGAGTGGGGCTCACGCGGAATGAGCAGTTCTTC; CDR3aa: CATSRVGLTRNEQFF
v_gene: TRBV27; j_gene: TRBJ1-5; d_gene: -; abundance: -; CDR3nt: TGTGCCAGCAGTCTTTACAGGGATCAGCCCCAGCATTTT; CDR3aa: CASSLYRDQPQHF
v_gene: TRBV4-1; j_gene: TRBJ1-6; d_gene: -; abundance: -; CDR3nt: TGCGCCAGCAGCCAAGTACCCGACTTCGGGATGGGCATTTCACCCCTCCACTTT; CDR3aa: CASSQVPDFGMGISPLHF
v_gene: TRBV7-3; j_gene: TRBJ1-6; d_gene: -; abundance: -; CDR3nt: TGTGCCAGCAGCTTAAGCCGGGATCGGAATTCACCCCTCCACTTT; CDR3aa: CASSLSRDRNSPLHF
v_gene: TRBV2; j_gene: TRBJ2-1; d_gene: TRBD2; abundance: -; CDR3nt: TGTGCCAGCAGGAAGGGGACTAGGAATGAGCAGTTCTTC; CDR3aa: CASRKGTRNEQFF
v_gene: TRBV4-3; j_gene: TRBJ2-5; d_gene: TRBD2; abundance: -; CDR3nt: TGCGCCAGCAGCCAAGATGTAGCGGGAGCTGAGTACCAAGAGACCCAGTACTTC; CDR3aa: CASSQDVAGAEYQETQYF
v_gene: TRBV18; j_gene: TRBJ2-4; d_gene: TRBD1; abundance: -; CDR3nt: TGTGCCAGCTCCCCCCCTGACAGGGGGCAGAACTTCTTCTTC; CDR3aa: CASSPPDRGQNFFF
v_gene: TRBV7-9; j_gene: TRBJ1-5; d_gene: -; abundance: -; CDR3nt: TGTGCCAGCAGCTTAGCTCCAGAAAATCAGCCCCAGCATTTT; CDR3aa: CASSLAPENQPQHF
v_gene: TRBV2; j_gene: TRBJ2-1; d_gene: TRBD1; abundance: -; CDR3nt: TGTGCCAGCAGCCTAGGACAGGATGGCGAGCAGTTCTTC; CDR3aa: CASSLGQDGEQFF
v_gene: TRBV28; j_gene: TRBJ1-1; d_gene: -; abundance: once; CDR3nt: TGTGCCAGCACCCCCGCCGGTAAGGGAGGATACGAAGCTTTCTTT; CDR3aa: CASTPAGKGGYEAFF
v_gene: TRBV6-6; j_gene: TRBJ2-1; d_gene: -; abundance: -; CDR3nt: TGTGCCAGCAATGACAGGTCCAATGAGCAGTTCTTC; CDR3aa: CASNDRSNEQFF
v_gene: TRBV7-9; j_gene: TRBJ2-3; d_gene: -; abundance: -; CDR3nt: TGTGCCAGCAGCCCCACGGGGGCAGATACGCAGTATTTT; CDR3aa: CASSPTGADTQYF
v_gene: TRBV4-1; j_gene: TRBJ1-6; d_gene: -; abundance: -; CDR3nt: TGCGCCAGCAGCCACGCTGACCGGACTCCGGGTTCACCCCTCCACTTT; CDR3aa: CASSHADRTPGSPLHF
v_gene: TRBV11-2; j_gene: TRBJ1-1; d_gene: -; abundance: -; CDR3nt: TGTGCCAGCAGCGCCCCGCGGTGGGAAGCTTTCTTT; CDR3aa: CASSAPRWEAFF
v_gene: TRBV29-1; j_gene: TRBJ1-2; d_gene: TRBD1; abundance: -; CDR3nt: TGCAGCGTTGGACAAGGACAGGTTTATGGCTACACCTTC; CDR3aa: CSVGQGQVYGYTF
v_gene: TRBV5-1; j_gene: TRBJ2-5; d_gene: TRBD2; abundance: -; CDR3nt: TGCGCCAGCAGCTTGGTCGGACTAGCGGGAAGGTACCAAGAGACCCAGTACTTC; CDR3aa: CASSLVGLAGRYQETQYF
v_gene: TRBV9; j_gene: TRBJ1-2; d_gene: TRBD1; abundance: -; CDR3nt: TGTGCCAGCAGCACCGGGACAGGGGTAACTAACTATGGCTACACCTTC; CDR3aa: CASSTGTGVTNYGYTF
v_gene: TRBV18; j_gene: TRBJ2-3; d_gene: TRBD2; abundance: -; CDR3nt: TGTGCCAGCTCACCACAGAGCGGGGGCACAGATACGCAGTATTTT; CDR3aa: CASSPQSGGTDTQYF
v_gene: TRBV18; j_gene: TRBJ1-5; d_gene: -; abundance: -; CDR3nt: TGTGCCAGCTCACGAGGGGGTTATAATCAGCCCCAGCATTTT; CDR3aa: CASSRGGYNQPQHF
v_gene: TRBV6-4; j_gene: TRBJ2-2; d_gene: -; abundance: -; CDR3nt: TGTGCCAGCAGTGACTCGGCACAGGGAGAAACCGGGGAGCTGTTTTTT; CDR3aa: CASSDSAQGETGELFF
v_gene: TRBV7-9; j_gene: TRBJ2-2; d_gene: -; abundance: -; CDR3nt: TGTGCCAGCAACCGGGGTGGCCAAGCAGACGCGAACACCGGGGAGCTGTTTTTT; CDR3aa: CASNRGGQADANTGELFF
v_gene: TRBV28; j_gene: TRBJ2-7; d_gene: -; abundance: few; CDR3nt: TGTGCCAGCAGGACAGGTACCTACGAGCAGTACTTC; CDR3aa: CASRTGTYEQYF
v_gene: TRBV28; j_gene: TRBJ2-7; d_gene: TRBD2; abundance: -; CDR3nt: TGTGCCAGCAGTCCCGGTAGCGGGAGAGGTGAGCAGTACTTC; CDR3aa: CASSPGSGRGEQYF
v_gene: TRBV28; j_gene: TRBJ2-2; d_gene: TRBD1; abundance: -; CDR3nt: TGTGCCAGCGGGGACAGGAACACCGGGGAGCTGTTTTTT; CDR3aa: CASGDRNTGELFF
v_gene: TRBV28; j_gene: TRBJ2-7; d_gene: TRBD2; abundance: -; CDR3nt: TGTGCCAGCAGTTTAGCGGGGGGGTTTCGGCCCTACGAGCAGTACTTC; CDR3aa: CASSLAGGFRPYEQYF
v_gene: TRBV25-1; j_gene: TRBJ2-7; d_gene: -; abundance: -; CDR3nt: TGTGCCAGCAGTGGAGGCGCCTTAGACGGCTACGAGCAGTACTTC; CDR3aa: CASSGGALDGYEQYF
v_gene: TRBV11-2; j_gene: TRBJ2-7; d_gene: -; abundance: -; CDR3nt: TGTGCCAGCAGCTCCCGGACGGGAACCTACGAGCAGTACTTC; CDR3aa: CASSSRTGTYEQYF
v_gene: TRBV11-2; j_gene: TRBJ2-7; d_gene: -; abundance: -; CDR3nt: TGTGCCAGCAGCCAAGGACAGAGGAATAGGGGCGAGCAGTACTTC; CDR3aa: CASSQGQRNRGEQYF
v_gene: TRBV18; j_gene: TRBJ1-4; d_gene: TRBD1; abundance: -; CDR3nt: TGTGCCAGCTCACTTGATCTCACAGGGGGTGTGATGGAAAAACTGTTTTTT; CDR3aa: CASSLDLTGGVMEKLFF
v_gene: TRBV7-9; j_gene: TRBJ1-6; d_gene: TRBD1; abundance: -; CDR3nt: TGTGCCAGCAGCCTACAGGGGTTACGTTCACCCCTCCACTTT; CDR3aa: CASSLQGLRSPLHF
v_gene: TRBV19; j_gene: TRBJ1-6; d_gene: -; abundance: few; CDR3nt: TGTGCCAGTAGTAAGGAGGGGACCTCCTATAATTCACCCCTCCACTTT; CDR3aa: CASSKEGTSYNSPLHF
v_gene: TRBV11-2; j_gene: TRBJ2-1; d_gene: TRBD2; abundance: -; CDR3nt: TGTGCCAGCAGCTTAGTCAGCGGGGTATACAATGAGCAGTTCTTC; CDR3aa: CASSLVSGVYNEQFF
v_gene: TRBV5-6; j_gene: TRBJ2-1; d_gene: -; abundance: -; CDR3nt: TGTGCCAGCAGCTTGGCACAGGGAATCAATGAGCAGTTCTTC; CDR3aa: CASSLAQGINEQFF
v_gene: TRBV6-1; j_gene: TRBJ1-2; d_gene: TRBD1; abundance: -; CDR3nt: TGTGCCAGCAGTGAAGCAGCAGGGGGCTATGGCTACACCTTC; CDR3aa: CASSEAAGGYGYTF
v_gene: TRBV6-6; j_gene: TRBJ2-1; d_gene: -; abundance: once; CDR3nt: TGTGCCAGCAGGAACAGTTGGGGGGAACGTGAGCAGTTCTTC; CDR3aa: CASRNSWGEREQFF
v_gene: TRBV9; j_gene: TRBJ2-2; d_gene: -; abundance: -; CDR3nt: TGTGCCAGCAGCTCTTTCTCCCGGGTAGGGGAGCTGTTTTTT; CDR3aa: CASSSFSRVGELFF
v_gene: TRBV4-1; j_gene: TRBJ1-4; d_gene: TRBD1; abundance: -; CDR3nt: TGCGCCAGCAGCCCGTCCCGGGACAGGGAATCCAATGAAAAACTGTTTTTT; CDR3aa: CASSPSRDRESNEKLFF
v_gene: TRBV11-3; j_gene: TRBJ2-1; d_gene: TRBD1; abundance: once; CDR3nt: TGTGCCAGCAGCAACAGGGGCAATGAGCAGTTCTTC; CDR3aa: CASSNRGNEQFF
v_gene: TRBV7-2; j_gene: TRBJ1-6; d_gene: -; abundance: -; CDR3nt: TGTGCCAGCAGCTTAGTCGGGACTCCCTCCTATAATTCACCCCTCCACTTT; CDR3aa: CASSLVGTPSYNSPLHF
v_gene: TRBV6-5; j_gene: TRBJ1-1; d_gene: -; abundance: once; CDR3nt: TGTGCCAGCAGTGGCAGGACAGCCCTGAACACTGAAGCTTTCTTT; CDR3aa: CASSGRTALNTEAFF
v_gene: TRBV6-6; j_gene: TRBJ1-6; d_gene: -; abundance: -; CDR3nt: TGTGCCAGCTGCGGGGGTAATTCACCCCTCCACTTT; CDR3aa: CASCGGNSPLHF
v_gene: TRBV5-4; j_gene: TRBJ2-7; d_gene: -; abundance: -; CDR3nt: TGTGCCAGCAGCTTGGCGTCGGGGACAAGTGGTTACGAGCAGTACTTC; CDR3aa: CASSLASGTSGYEQYF
v_gene: TRBV5-1; j_gene: TRBJ2-5; d_gene: TRBD2; abundance: -; CDR3nt: TGCGCCAGCAGCTTCGCTAGCGGGGGCCCACAAGAGACCCAGTACTTC; CDR3aa: CASSFASGGPQETQYF
v_gene: TRBV28; j_gene: TRBJ1-2; d_gene: -; abundance: -; CDR3nt: TGTGCCAGCAGCGAGGGAGGAAGATATGGCTACACCTTC; CDR3aa: CASSEGGRYGYTF
v_gene: TRBV6-4; j_gene: TRBJ2-3; d_gene: TRBD2; abundance: -; CDR3nt: TGTGCCAGCAGTGACGTCGCGGGAGGGCGGGATACGCAGTATTTT; CDR3aa: CASSDVAGGRDTQYF
v_gene: TRBV6-5; j_gene: TRBJ2-2; d_gene: -; abundance: -; CDR3nt: TGTGCCAGCAGTTCCCTGAGGGGGACCGGGGAGCTGTTTTTT; CDR3aa: CASSSLRGTGELFF
v_gene: TRBV7-8; j_gene: TRBJ2-7; d_gene: TRBD1; abundance: -; CDR3nt: TGTGCCAGCAGCCCAGGGGGCAGGGAGCAGTACTTC; CDR3aa: CASSPGGREQYF
v_gene: TRBV10-3; j_gene: TRBJ2-4; d_gene: TRBD2; abundance: -; CDR3nt: TGTGCCATATCTAGCGGGAGGGGGAAGTACTTC; CDR3aa: CAISSGRGKYF
v_gene: TRBV28; j_gene: TRBJ2-7; d_gene: TRBD1; abundance: -; CDR3nt: TGTGCCAGCACATCCACCGGGACAGGTTCCTACGAGCAGTACTTC; CDR3aa: CASTSTGTGSYEQYF
v_gene: TRBV7-2; j_gene: TRBJ2-5; d_gene: TRBD1; abundance: -; CDR3nt: TGTGCCAGCAGCAGTGGACAGGGGCGGACCCAGTACTTC; CDR3aa: CASSSGQGRTQYF
v_gene: TRBV7-8; j_gene: TRBJ2-7; d_gene: -; abundance: -; CDR3nt: TGTGCCAGCAGCCCAGGACTGTCCTACGAGCAGTACTTC; CDR3aa: CASSPGLSYEQYF